This T cell receptor beta chain was sequenced for a study of blood T cell repertoires in COVID-19. Germline-derived CDR1 and CDR2 are MDHEN and SYDVKM. Unmatched junction bases numbered 5, after V lost 2 bases and J lost 2 bases. This CDR3 spans 16 amino acids. Per the authors' pipeline: Using reference gene primer amplification, nucleated cell counts were estimated. Here immunoSEQ multiplex PCR was the method, and the copy in TCRdb shows in-frame clones only, minus some. The D gene and trimming were derived from the DNA, and the V and J assignments and clone size from that table. This table has about 270,000 clones, approximately 82% appearing once.

Sequencing was carried out using peripheral blood. The clonotype comes from a woman aged 18-29 years with acute or convalescent COVID-19. The rearrangement uses TRBV28 and TRBJ2-2; 7 positions agree with TRBD2. This CDR3 reads CASSLPSGINTGELFF. The CDR3 DNA follows: TGTGCCAGCAGTTTACCGAGCGGGATAAACACCGGGGAGCTGTTTTTT.